This T cell receptor beta chain was profiled in a study of shared clonotypes between healthy human individuals. The V gene end was trimmed by 2 bases and the J gene end by 0 bases; junction bases not matched to a gene: 14. The CDR3 covers 20 residues. Per the germline V gene, CDR1 is MNHNS and CDR2 is SASEGT. Findings and caveats of the study: Between several donors, naive CD4 clonotypes were shared at a level of about 5%.

CD8 cells regarded as naive lacked CD45RO, were positively chosen for CCR7, and omitted terminally differentiated effector memory CD45RA+ cells. TCRdb's table, derived via immunoSEQ multiplex PCR, lists solely in-frame clones and lacks some. This sample yields 800,000 or so clones, of which approximately 96% are seen a single time; about 0.21% belongs to the top ten. To note about this clone: Its antigen is currently unknown.

The TCR was taken from a man aged 25 to 40 in good health. The chain couples TRBV6-1 to TRBJ2-3; TRBD2 aligns across 10 bases. Sequencing was carried out using naive CD8+ T cells sorted from blood. CDR3 in DNA: TGTGCCAGCAGTGAAAGGGAACTAGCGGGAATATTTTCTAGCACAGATACGCAGTATTTT. It is translated as CASSERELAGIFSSTDTQYF.